This T cell receptor (beta chain) was sequenced for a study of beta chain features in type 1 diabetes. Every bit of the isolated RNA underwent reverse transcription, so sequencing read expressed TCRB transcripts. The table came from immunoSEQ multiplex PCR; TCRdb's copy has only in-frame clones and leaves some out. The sample has some 240,000 clones, 15% to 20% seen once. Details on this clone: Its antigen is as yet unknown.

The single heparinised draw taken from each donor contained about 100 mL of blood on average. Purity above 95% was achieved in all sorted populations. Trimming stripped 4 bases from V and 0 bases from J, with 18 bases between. The CDR3 has 17 residues. CDR1 and CDR2 (germline): SEHNR, FQNEAQ (reference sequence). Study-wide results and limits: A moderate, significant TCRB CDR3 shortening appeared in type 1 diabetes across four CD4+ subsets. Compared with healthy donors, patients appeared to share more similar naive, central memory and regulatory TCRB repertoires.

The receptor comes from a young man with type 1 diabetes. The rearrangement joins TRBV7-9 to TRBJ1-1, with D unclear. Sequenced material: naive CD4+ T cells from blood. CDR3 region: CASSSPPGQWMNTEAFF. CDR3 bases: TGTGCCAGCAGCTCTCCTCCCGGGCAGTGGATGAACACTGAAGCTTTCTTT.